This is a list of T cell receptor beta chains from one sample in a study of Graves' ophthalmopathy and Graves' hyperthyroidism. Each CDR3 protein gets one entry after TCRdb re-called the multiplex PCR reads with MiXCR. In the table there are approximately 410,000 distinct CDR3 sequences, about 16% of which are singletons. Sequenced: peripheral blood. The receptors derive from a woman aged 18-29 years with stable Graves' hyperthyroidism. The CDR3 runs from the conserved cysteine through the conserved F or W. A D gene is named only where the DNA matches it firmly. Clone size appears in some rows only: once, few, many, or a class for an expanded clone.

TRBJ1-1 TRBD1 TRBV6-1 many TGTGCCAGCAGTGAACGTTCAGGGGGCGACCTAATCGGGAGCACTGAAGCTTTCTTT CASSERSGGDLIGSTEAFF
TRBJ1-2 - TRBV28 many TGTGCCAGCAGTGAAGGCCACGGAAACTATGGCTACACCTTC CASSEGHGNYGYTF
TRBJ1-1 - TRBV12-3/TRBV12-4 many TGTGCCAGCAGTCCTAGTAGGATGGAGGAAGCTTTCTTT CASSPSRMEEAFF
TRBJ2-2 TRBD1 TRBV27 - TGTGCCAGCAGCCAAAGCGACAGGGGCGTCGGGGAGCTGTTTTTT CASSQSDRGVGELFF
TRBJ1-5 - TRBV5-1 few TGCGCCAGCAGCTTGGATAGTGGTCAGCCCCAGCATTTT CASSLDSGQPQHF
TRBJ1-5 TRBD1 TRBV6-1 many TGTGCCAGCAGTGGTCTCCAGGGGGCTGGGGATCAGCCCCAGCATTTT CASSGLQGAGDQPQHF
TRBJ1-1 - TRBV20-1 - TGCAGTGCCTCCGGGTCGTGGGGTTTAGGAGGCACTGAAGCTTTCTTT CSASGSWGLGGTEAFF
TRBJ2-5 - TRBV10-3 - TGTGCCATCAGTGGTGCAGGTGGGCAAGAGACCCAGTACTTC CAISGAGGQETQYF
TRBJ1-3 - TRBV2 many TGTGCCAGCAGATCTCCCCGCTCTGGAAACACCATATATTTT CASRSPRSGNTIYF
TRBJ1-6 - TRBV12-3/TRBV12-4 - TGTGCCAGCAGTCCGAGGCCGCGGGGAGTTTCACCCCTCCACTTT CASSPRPRGVSPLHF
TRBJ2-5 TRBD1 TRBV5-6 - TGTGCCAGCAGCTTCTACAGGGGTAAAGAGACCCAGTACTTC CASSFYRGKETQYF
TRBJ1-2 TRBD1 TRBV7-8 many TGTGCCAGCAGCTCCGCCCTGGGACAGGACTATGGCTACACCTTC CASSSALGQDYGYTF
TRBJ2-4 - TRBV19 few TGTGCCAGTAGTATGACCGCCAAACTTGAAAACATTCAGTACTTC CASSMTAKLENIQYF
TRBJ2-7 - TRBV6-1 many TGTGCCGGGGACGGGGGGACAACTACCTACGAGCAGTACTTC CAGDGGTTTYEQYF
TRBJ1-1 TRBD1 TRBV29-1 many TGCAGCGTTGAAAGGGACAGGGGGCTCACTGAAGCTTTCTTT CSVERDRGLTEAFF
TRBJ2-7 TRBD1 TRBV6-1 - TGTGCCAGCAGTGAAAGGGACAGGGTCCTTGGAAAGATCTACGAGCAGTACTTC CASSERDRVLGKIYEQYF
TRBJ2-5 - TRBV7-2 many TGTGCCAGCAGCCGGGGGAGCCAAGAGACCCAGTACTTC CASSRGSQETQYF
TRBJ2-7 TRBD1 TRBV18 few TGTGCCAGCTCCCGGGGACAGGGGCAGGGCTACGAGCAGTACTTC CASSRGQGQGYEQYF
TRBJ1-5 - TRBV28 - TGTGCCAGCAGCCACCCCAGGAGCAATCAGCCCCAGCATTTT CASSHPRSNQPQHF
TRBJ1-3 TRBD1 TRBV4-1 few TGCGCCAGCAGCCTCGGGACAGGGGTTGGAAACACCATATATTTT CASSLGTGVGNTIYF
TRBJ2-2 - TRBV14 few TGTGCCAGCAGCCAACTCTCAGGGTTTGACACCGGGGAGCTGTTTTTT CASSQLSGFDTGELFF
TRBJ1-2 - TRBV12-5 many TGTGCTAGTGGTTTGATTGGGACGCAAGGGTATGGCTACACCTTC CASGLIGTQGYGYTF
TRBJ1-1 - TRBV25-1 many TGTGCCAGCAGAAAGGAGGGGCCCTCGAACACTGAAGCTTTCTTT CASRKEGPSNTEAFF
TRBJ2-7 TRBD2 TRBV7-3 - TGTGCCAGCAGCTCGGGGACTAGCGGGGAGAACTACGAGCAGTACTTC CASSSGTSGENYEQYF
TRBJ1-1 TRBD1 TRBV4-2 - TGTGCCAGCAGCCTAAGTTCCAAGGGGGCTGTAGTTTGGAACACTGAAGCTTTCTTT CASSLSSKGAVVWNTEAFF
TRBJ1-2 TRBD1 TRBV12-3/TRBV12-4 many TGTGCCAGCAGTTTTGAGACAGGGTCTGGCTACACCTTC CASSFETGSGYTF
TRBJ1-2 - TRBV28 - TGTGCCAGCAGTTTATTAGACAGGTTTTCATATGGCTACACCTTC CASSLLDRFSYGYTF
TRBJ1-3 - TRBV19 many TGTGCCAGTAGTAACCCCTTCTCTGGAAACACCATATATTTT CASSNPFSGNTIYF
TRBJ2-7 - TRBV6-1 - TGTGCCAGCATCGACGACAGGTACGAGCAGTACTTC CASIDDRYEQYF
TRBJ2-7 TRBD2 TRBV18 - TGTGCCAGCTCACCACCTACTAGCGGGGGCTACGAGCAGTACTTC CASSPPTSGGYEQYF
TRBJ2-7 - TRBV20-1 many TGCAGTGCTACGAGCGTCTTCCAGGGGGGAATTTCCTACGAGCAGTACTTC CSATSVFQGGISYEQYF
TRBJ2-7 TRBD1 TRBV6-1 - TGTGCCAGCACCGGGACAGATGCCTACGAGCAGTACTTC CASTGTDAYEQYF
TRBJ1-3 - TRBV12-3/TRBV12-4 many TGTGCCAGCAGAATTACAGGGCTTCCCTCTGGAAACACCATATATTTT CASRITGLPSGNTIYF
TRBJ2-7 - TRBV4-2 many TGTGCCAGCAGCCAGGACCAGTTCGGCTACGAGCAGTACTTC CASSQDQFGYEQYF
TRBJ1-1 - TRBV3-1 - TGTGCCAGCAGCCACCTCAGACCAGCTGGGAACACTGAAGCTTTCTTT CASSHLRPAGNTEAFF
TRBJ2-7 TRBD2 TRBV12-3/TRBV12-4 - TGTGCCAGCAGTTTGAGGCGGGAGACCGCGGACGAGCAGTACTTC CASSLRRETADEQYF
TRBJ2-2 TRBD2 TRBV12-3/TRBV12-4 many TGTGCCAGCAGAGTCACGGGACTAGCATGGAACACCGGGGAGCTGTTTTTT CASRVTGLAWNTGELFF
TRBJ1-1 - TRBV9 many TGTGCCAGCAGCGAGGCATCGGGCACTGAAGCTTTCTTT CASSEASGTEAFF
TRBJ1-5 - TRBV19 - TGTGCCAGTAGTATAGGCCAGGGTAATCAGCCCCAGCATTTT CASSIGQGNQPQHF
TRBJ2-5 - TRBV20-1 many TGCAGTGCTGGCAGGGTGGTGGGAGAGACCCAGTACTTC CSAGRVVGETQYF
TRBJ2-7 - TRBV7-2 many TGTGCCAGCAGCTCACGTACCGGGCTGAGGGACGAGCAGTACTTC CASSSRTGLRDEQYF
TRBJ1-5 - TRBV6-1 many TGTGCCAGCAGTGAAGATTCTGGGGCAGGCCAGCCCCAGCATTTT CASSEDSGAGQPQHF
TRBJ1-1 - TRBV20-1 many TGCAGTGCACCGGGACTTATGAACACTGAAGCTTTCTTT CSAPGLMNTEAFF
TRBJ2-4 - TRBV6-5 many TGTGCCAGCAGTTACGGAAGGGGCAGGAACATTCAGTACTTC CASSYGRGRNIQYF
TRBJ1-2 - TRBV12-3/TRBV12-4 many TGTGCCAGCAGTGTGACTGGGGTCTATGGCTACACCTTC CASSVTGVYGYTF
TRBJ2-2 - TRBV11-1 few TGTGCCAGCAGCTTAGTTTATTCCGGGGAGCTGTTTTTT CASSLVYSGELFF
TRBJ1-1 - TRBV19 many TGTGCCAGTAGTATAAGGGGGAACACTGAAGCTTTCTTT CASSIRGNTEAFF
TRBJ1-6 - TRBV15 many TGTGCCACCAGAGGCCTGATCAATTCACCCCTCCACTTT CATRGLINSPLHF
TRBJ1-2 TRBD1 TRBV19 many TGTGCCAGTAGTATAGGGGAGGGGGCCCTACGCGATTATGGCTACACCTTC CASSIGEGALRDYGYTF
TRBJ1-2 - TRBV29-1 many TGCAGCGCCGGAAAGGGGTATGGCTACACCTTC CSAGKGYGYTF
TRBJ1-2 TRBD1 TRBV24-1 few TGTGCCACCAGTGCCAGGGACAGCCCTTGGTATGGCTACACCTTC CATSARDSPWYGYTF
TRBJ2-2 - TRBV11-1 few TGTGCCAGCAGCACAAACTTGGGGGCGAATACCGGGGAGCTGTTTTTT CASSTNLGANTGELFF
TRBJ1-2 TRBD1 TRBV7-3 many TGTGCCAGCAGCCTCGGGACAGGGAACGGCTACACCTTC CASSLGTGNGYTF
TRBJ1-2 TRBD1 TRBV7-6 many TGTGCCAGCAACTTACCGGGACAGGGGGCAAATGGCTACACCTTC CASNLPGQGANGYTF